This TCR beta chain was captured in a study of CD8 T cells in ankylosing spondylitis. TCRdb reprocessed the 5' RACE reads via MiXCR and lists one record per CDR3 protein. Here the sample spans 750,000 to 850,000 distinct CDR3 sequences, about an eighth being singletons. Study-wide points: A TCR beta motif made of fewer than ten highly homologous variants seemed typical of ankylosing spondylitis blood.

Note on this clonotype: Its antigen is as yet unknown.

The sample was blood, either unsorted or a sorted T cell fraction (not recorded which). The sequence came from a male donor with ankylosing spondylitis.

The CDR3 region is CASKTLAGGSGEQFF. The DNA for the CDR3 is TGTGCCAGCAAAACTTTAGCGGGGGGATCAGGGGAGCAGTTCTTC. This sequence joins TRBV27 and TRBJ2-1; TRBD2 matches at 10 bases. The CDR3 loop spans 15 amino acids. Looked up from germline, CDR1 is MNHEY and CDR2 is SMNVEV (reference sequence). Trimming cost V 7 bases and J 10 bases; bases outside gene matches: 13.